The 16 T cell receptor beta chains given below trace back to one sample, sequenced in a study of blood T cell repertoires in COVID-19. The table came from immunoSEQ multiplex PCR; TCRdb's copy has only in-frame clones and leaves some out. Among 450,000 to 500,000 clones listed, 70% to 90% were seen once. Sequenced material: PBMCs or T cells enriched from blood (not recorded which). All receptors derive from a woman aged 60 to 75 who had recovered from COVID-19.

V gene TRBV24-1 combines with J gene TRBJ2-5; 11 positions match TRBD2. Germline V gives CDR1 KGHDR, CDR2 SFDVKD. Losses at the gene ends were 2 bases for V and 2 bases for J; bases not matched to a gene: 3. This CDR3 contains 16 residues. This CDR3 reads CATSDSSGGPQETQYF. The CDR3 region has the DNA TGTGCCACCAGTGATTCTAGCGGGGGGCCACAAGAGACCCAGTACTTC.

The V and J genes are TRBV28 and TRBJ1-6; D is undetermined. Trimming removed 5 bases at V and 10 bases at J, with 6 bases between. CDR1 MDHEN and CDR2 SYDVKM come from the germline V gene. This CDR3 spans 11 amino acids. The CDR3 bases are TGTGCCAGCAGTACGAGCTCACCCCTCCACTTT. Residues: CASSTSSPLHF.

V gene TRBV3-1 (or the pseudogene TRBV3-2) combines with J gene TRBJ2-1, with 9 bases matching TRBD2. CDR1 is LGHDT, CDR2 YNNKEL, per germline (reference sequence). The CDR3 has 15 residues. Trimming at V came to 6 bases and at J to 6 bases, leaving 9 bases not matched to a gene. CDR3 coding DNA: TGTGCCAGCAGAGACCGCGCGGGGGGGCGCAATGAGCAGTTCTTC. This sequence encodes CASRDRAGGRNEQFF.

The J gene is TRBJ1-6, the V gene TRBV27, with 10 bases matching TRBD1. From germline, CDR1 is MNHEY and CDR2 SMNVEV (reference sequence). The CDR3 contains 15 residues. Trimming at V came to 5 bases and at J to 2 bases, leaving 0 bases not matched to a gene. The CDR3, as DNA: TGTGCCAGCAGTGACAGGGGGCCCTATAATTCACCCCTCCACTTT. It encodes CASSDRGPYNSPLHF.

The chain links TRBV18 to TRBJ2-1; unclear D gene. Germline V gene data show CDR1 as KGHSH and CDR2 as LQKENI. The CDR3 runs 12 residues. The V end was cut by 3 bases, the J end by 5 bases, with 5 bases between. The CDR3 coding sequence is TGTGCCAGCTCACCTCAAAACAATGAGCAGTTCTTC. This encodes CASSPQNNEQFF.

As for this clone: The identical CDR3 is also encoded by other nucleotide sequences in the sample. V and J are TRBV18 and TRBJ1-2; possible D gene TRBD1, 5 bases. Germline CDR1 and CDR2: KGHSH and LQKENI. The CDR3 covers 12 residues. Trimming removed 3 bases at V and 4 bases at J, with 6 bases between. CDR3 in amino acids: CASSPDSYGYTF. The CDR3 DNA reads TGTGCCAGCTCACCCGACAGCTATGGCTACACCTTC.

The V gene is TRBV7-9, the J gene TRBJ1-2; a possible D gene is TRBD1 (6 bases). This CDR3 spans 17 amino acids. V dropped 1 base and J dropped 3 bases, with 18 bases sitting between them. Germline V gene sequence: CDR1 SEHNR, CDR2 FQNEAQ (reference sequence). The DNA for the CDR3 is TGTGCCAGCAGCTTAGATGGGTTGCAGGGGTCGGACTATGGCTACACCTTC. Protein sequence: CASSLDGLQGSDYGYTF. The complete variable domain, with remaining parts taken from reference TRBV7-9 and TRBJ1-2, reads DTGVSQNPRHKITKRGQNVTFRCDPISEHNRLYWYRQTLGQGPEFLTYFQNEAQLEKSRLLSDRFSAERPKGSFSTLEIQRTEQGDSAMYLCASSLDGLQGSDYGYTFGSGTRLTVV.

The chain joins TRBV9 to TRBJ2-2, with 8 bases aligning to TRBD1. V lost 1 base and J lost 2; bases outside the gene matches: 4. This CDR3 is built from 16 residues. Germline CDR1 SGDLS, CDR2 YYNGEE. CDR3 loop: CASSVTGQGNTGELFF. CDR3 nucleotide sequence: TGTGCCAGCAGCGTAACCGGACAGGGAAACACCGGGGAGCTGTTTTTT. The whole variable domain, filled in from reference TRBV9 and TRBJ2-2, reads DSGVTQTPKHLITATGQRVTLRCSPRSGDLSVYWYQQSLDQGLQFLIQYYNGEERAKGNILERFSAQQFPDLHSELNLSSLELGDSALYFCASSVTGQGNTGELFFGEGSRLTVL.

The chain links TRBV30 to TRBJ1-2, with D perhaps matching TRBD1 (5 bases). The CDR3 runs to 13 residues. The V gene lost 2 bases and the J gene lost 6 bases, with 13 bases spanning the gap. Germline assignment: CDR1 GTSNPN and CDR2 SVGIG (reference sequence). The CDR3 DNA sequence: TGTGCCTGGAGTAAGTACAGGAGCAATGGCTACACCTTC. Translation gives CAWSKYRSNGYTF.

This clone was detected once. Other nucleotide sequences in the sample specify the same CDR3. This rearrangement joins TRBV5-4 to TRBJ1-4; possibly TRBD1 for D (5 bases). The length of the CDR3 is 15 residues. The V and J ends lost 4 bases and 0 bases respectively, with 10 bases between them. The germline V gene has CDR1 SGHNT and CDR2 YYREEE (reference sequence). The CDR3: CASSPTGATNEKLFF. CDR3 bases: TGTGCCAGCAGCCCTACGGGGGCAACTAATGAAAAACTGTTTTTT.

The chain uses TRBV7-2 and TRBJ1-3; TRBD1 matches 8 bases. The V segment lost 4 bases and the J segment 9 bases; nucleotides outside the gene matches: 11. In germline, CDR1 is SGHTA, CDR2 FQGNSA. The length of the CDR3 is 15 residues. The CDR3 region is CASSYRQTGVSTIYF. The CDR3 DNA sequence: TGTGCCAGCAGCTACCGTCAGACAGGGGTGAGCACCATATATTTT.

The chain has TRBV5-1 and TRBJ2-1, with 8 bases aligning to TRBD2. Germline CDR1 reads SGHRS; CDR2 reads YFSETQ. V gave up 2 bases and J gave up 4 bases; unmatched junction bases: 5. CDR3 size: 15 residues. For the CDR3, the DNA is TGCGCCAGCAGCTTCAACGGGGGGGTTTACAATGAGCAGTTCTTC. Translated, it gives CASSFNGGVYNEQFF.

The rearrangement joins TRBV24-1 to TRBJ1-2, with TRBD1 identical over 10 bases. Germline values: CDR1 KGHDR, CDR2 SFDVKD. Trimming took 4 bases from V and 8 from J; bases not matched to a gene: 6. CDR3 length equals 14 residues. CDR3 sequence reads: CATSEPGTGEGYTF. The CDR3 DNA follows: TGTGCCACCAGTGAGCCCGGGACAGGGGAGGGCTACACCTTC.

The chain is built from TRBV20-1 and TRBJ1-5, with D possibly being TRBD1 (5 bases). Looked up from germline, CDR1 is DFQATT and CDR2 is SNEGSKA (reference sequence). This CDR3 contains 14 residues. V lost 3 bases and J lost 2, with 11 bases in between. The CDR3 DNA follows: TGCAGTGCTAGTAGTGAGACAGGCAATCAGCCCCAGCATTTT. Amino acid sequence: CSASSETGNQPQHF.

This chain links TRBV13 with TRBJ2-1, with D perhaps matching TRBD1 (5 bases). The CDR3 has 18 residues. Trimming stripped 5 bases from V and 3 bases from J, with 23 bases between. CDR1 and CDR2 from the germline V gene are PRHDT and FYEKMQ (reference sequence). In DNA form, the CDR3 reads TGTGCCAGCAGCATAACGACAGTTTTCCGCGCCCACTACAATGAGCAGTTCTTC. It yields the protein CASSITTVFRAHYNEQFF.

The chain recombines TRBV28 with TRBJ2-7; 9 bases map to TRBD1. V lost 4 bases and J lost 3; bases outside the gene matches: 4. The germline V gene has CDR1 MDHEN and CDR2 SYDVKM. The CDR3 totals 14 residues. The CDR3 DNA sequence: TGTGCCAGCAGTTCACCGGGACAGGGCTACGAGCAGTACGTC. Protein: CASSSPGQGYEQYV.